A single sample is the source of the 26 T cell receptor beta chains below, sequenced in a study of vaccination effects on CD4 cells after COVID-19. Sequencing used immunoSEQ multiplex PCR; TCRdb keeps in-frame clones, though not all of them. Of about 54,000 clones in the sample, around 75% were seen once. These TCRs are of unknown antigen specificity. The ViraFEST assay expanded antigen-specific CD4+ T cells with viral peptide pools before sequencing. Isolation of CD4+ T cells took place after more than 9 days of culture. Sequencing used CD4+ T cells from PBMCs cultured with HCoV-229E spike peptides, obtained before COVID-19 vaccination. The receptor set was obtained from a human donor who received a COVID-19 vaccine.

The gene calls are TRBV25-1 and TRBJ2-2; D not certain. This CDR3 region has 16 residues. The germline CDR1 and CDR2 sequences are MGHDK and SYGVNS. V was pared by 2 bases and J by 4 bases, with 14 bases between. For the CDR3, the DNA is TGTGCCAGCAGTGAAAACGACAAACCATCCACCGGGGAGCTGTTTTTT. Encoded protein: CASSENDKPSTGELFF.

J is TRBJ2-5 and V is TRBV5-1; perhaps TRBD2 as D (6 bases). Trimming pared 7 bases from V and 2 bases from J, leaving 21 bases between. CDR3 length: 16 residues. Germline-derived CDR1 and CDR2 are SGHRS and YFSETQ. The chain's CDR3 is CASQFWGSGQQETQYF. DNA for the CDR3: TGCGCCAGCCAATTTTGGGGAAGCGGGCAGCAAGAGACCCAGTACTTC.

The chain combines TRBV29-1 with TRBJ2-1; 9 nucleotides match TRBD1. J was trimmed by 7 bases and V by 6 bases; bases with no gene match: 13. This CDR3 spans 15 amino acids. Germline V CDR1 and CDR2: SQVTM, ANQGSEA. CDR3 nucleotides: TGCAGCGTCATTGCCGGGACAGGGATAGGTAATGAGCAGTTCTTC. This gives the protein CSVIAGTGIGNEQFF.

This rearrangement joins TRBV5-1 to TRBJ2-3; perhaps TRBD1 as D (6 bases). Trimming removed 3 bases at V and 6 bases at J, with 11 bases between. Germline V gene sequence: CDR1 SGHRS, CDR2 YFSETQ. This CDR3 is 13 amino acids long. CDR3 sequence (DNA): TGCGCCAGCAGCTCACAGGGTCCGGATACGCAGTATTTT. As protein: CASSSQGPDTQYF.

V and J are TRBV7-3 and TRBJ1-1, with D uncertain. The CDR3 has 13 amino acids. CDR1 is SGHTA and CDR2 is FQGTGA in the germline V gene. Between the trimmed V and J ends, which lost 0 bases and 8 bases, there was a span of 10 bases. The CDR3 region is CASSLTYGVEAFF. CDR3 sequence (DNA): TGTGCCAGCAGCTTAACATATGGGGTCGAAGCTTTCTTT. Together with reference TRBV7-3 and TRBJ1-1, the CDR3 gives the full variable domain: GAGVSQTPSNKVTEKGKYVELRCDPISGHTALYWYRQSLGQGPEFLIYFQGTGAADDSGLPNDRFFAVRPEGSVSTLKIQRTERGDSAVYLCASSLTYGVEAFFGQGTRLTVV.

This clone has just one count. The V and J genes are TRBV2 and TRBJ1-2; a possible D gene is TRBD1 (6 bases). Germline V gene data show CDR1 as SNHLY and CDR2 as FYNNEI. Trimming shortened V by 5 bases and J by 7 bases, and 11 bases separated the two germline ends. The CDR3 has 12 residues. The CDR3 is CASSQGLSGYTF. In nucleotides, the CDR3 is TGTGCCAGCAGTCAGGGGTTGAGTGGCTACACCTTC.

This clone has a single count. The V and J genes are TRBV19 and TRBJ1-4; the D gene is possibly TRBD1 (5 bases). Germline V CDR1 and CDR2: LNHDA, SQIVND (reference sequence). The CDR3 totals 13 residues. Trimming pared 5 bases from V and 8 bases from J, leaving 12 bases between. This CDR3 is CASSRAGYEKLFF. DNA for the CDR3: TGTGCCAGTAGTCGGGCAGGGTACGAAAAACTGTTTTTT.

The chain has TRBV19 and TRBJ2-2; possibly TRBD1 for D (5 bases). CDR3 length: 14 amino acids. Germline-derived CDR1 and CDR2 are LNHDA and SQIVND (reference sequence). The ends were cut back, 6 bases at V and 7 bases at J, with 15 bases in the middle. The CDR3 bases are TGTGCCAGTAGAGACAGTTCTGGTGTCGGGGAGCTGTTTTTT. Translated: CASRDSSGVGELFF.

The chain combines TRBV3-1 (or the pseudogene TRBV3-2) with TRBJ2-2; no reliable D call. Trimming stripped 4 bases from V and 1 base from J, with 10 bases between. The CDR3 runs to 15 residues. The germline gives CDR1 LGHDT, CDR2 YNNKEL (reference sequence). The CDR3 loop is CASSPWGENTGELFF. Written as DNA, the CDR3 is TGTGCCAGCAGCCCGTGGGGTGAGAACACCGGGGAGCTGTTTTTT.

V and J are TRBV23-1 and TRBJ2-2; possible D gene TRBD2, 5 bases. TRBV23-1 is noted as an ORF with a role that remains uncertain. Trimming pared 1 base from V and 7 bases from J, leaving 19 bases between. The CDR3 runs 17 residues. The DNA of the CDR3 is TGCGCCAGCAGTCAATGTGGTGGGGAGTTTCGGGGCGGGGAGCTGTTTTTT. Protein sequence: CASSQCGGEFRGGELFF.

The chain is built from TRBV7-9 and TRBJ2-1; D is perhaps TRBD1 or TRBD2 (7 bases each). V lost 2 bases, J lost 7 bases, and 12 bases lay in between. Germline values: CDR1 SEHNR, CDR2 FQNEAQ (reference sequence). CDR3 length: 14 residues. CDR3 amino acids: CASSLQGGVNEQFF. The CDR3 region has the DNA TGTGCCAGCAGCTTACAGGGGGGGGTAAATGAGCAGTTCTTC.

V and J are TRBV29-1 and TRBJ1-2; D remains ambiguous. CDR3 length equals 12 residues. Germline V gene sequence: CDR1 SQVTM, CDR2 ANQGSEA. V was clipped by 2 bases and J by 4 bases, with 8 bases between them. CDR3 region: CSVESQSYGYTF. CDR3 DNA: TGCAGCGTTGAAAGTCAGAGCTATGGCTACACCTTC.

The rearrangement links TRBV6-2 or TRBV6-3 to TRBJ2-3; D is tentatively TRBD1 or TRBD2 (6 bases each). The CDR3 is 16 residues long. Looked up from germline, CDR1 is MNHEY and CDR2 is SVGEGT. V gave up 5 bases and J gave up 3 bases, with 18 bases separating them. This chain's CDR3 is CASSPNPGGPTDTQYF. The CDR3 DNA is TGTGCCAGCAGTCCGAACCCTGGGGGGCCTACAGATACGCAGTATTTT.

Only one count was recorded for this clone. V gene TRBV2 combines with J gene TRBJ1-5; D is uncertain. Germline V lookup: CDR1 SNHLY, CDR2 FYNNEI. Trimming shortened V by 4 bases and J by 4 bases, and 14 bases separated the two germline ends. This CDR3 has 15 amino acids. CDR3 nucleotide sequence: TGTGCCAGCAGTGTCGAAGCGGGTAAGAATCAGCCCCAGCATTTT. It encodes CASSVEAGKNQPQHF.

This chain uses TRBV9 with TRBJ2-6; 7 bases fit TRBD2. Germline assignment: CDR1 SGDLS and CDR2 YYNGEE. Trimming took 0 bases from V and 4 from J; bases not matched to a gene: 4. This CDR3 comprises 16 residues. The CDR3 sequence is CASSVGGGPGANVLTF. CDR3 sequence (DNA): TGTGCCAGCAGCGTAGGGGGAGGGCCCGGGGCCAACGTCCTGACTTTC. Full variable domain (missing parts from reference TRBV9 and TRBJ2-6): DSGVTQTPKHLITATGQRVTLRCSPRSGDLSVYWYQQSLDQGLQFLIQYYNGEERAKGNILERFSAQQFPDLHSELNLSSLELGDSALYFCASSVGGGPGANVLTFGAGSRLTVL.

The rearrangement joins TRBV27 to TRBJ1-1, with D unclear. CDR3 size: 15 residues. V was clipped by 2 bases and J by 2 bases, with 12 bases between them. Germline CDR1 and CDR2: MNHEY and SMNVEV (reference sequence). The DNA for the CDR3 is TGTGCCAGCAGTTTAATCGGGTCGGAAAACACTGAAGCTTTCTTT. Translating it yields CASSLIGSENTEAFF.

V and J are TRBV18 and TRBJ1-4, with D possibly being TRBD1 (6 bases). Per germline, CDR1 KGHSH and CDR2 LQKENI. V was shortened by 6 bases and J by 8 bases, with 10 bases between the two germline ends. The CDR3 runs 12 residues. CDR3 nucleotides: TGTGCCAGCTCGGACGACAGGGAAAAACTGTTTTTT. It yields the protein CASSDDREKLFF.

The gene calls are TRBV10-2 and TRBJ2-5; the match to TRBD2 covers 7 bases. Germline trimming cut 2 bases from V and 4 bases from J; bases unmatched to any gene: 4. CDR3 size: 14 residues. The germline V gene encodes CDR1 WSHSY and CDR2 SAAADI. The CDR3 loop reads CASSEIGEGETQYF. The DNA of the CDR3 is TGCGCCAGCAGTGAGATAGGGGAGGGAGAGACCCAGTACTTC.

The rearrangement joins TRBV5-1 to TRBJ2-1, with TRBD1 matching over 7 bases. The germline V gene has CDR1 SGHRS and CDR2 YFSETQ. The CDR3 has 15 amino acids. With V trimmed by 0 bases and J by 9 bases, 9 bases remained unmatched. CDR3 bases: TGCGCCAGCAGCTTGGCCGCCTCGACAGGGAGTGAGCAGTTCTTC. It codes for CASSLAASTGSEQFF.

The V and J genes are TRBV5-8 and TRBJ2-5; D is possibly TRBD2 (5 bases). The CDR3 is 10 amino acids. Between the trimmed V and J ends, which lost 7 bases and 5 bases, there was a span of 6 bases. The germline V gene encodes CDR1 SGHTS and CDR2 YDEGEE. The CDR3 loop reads CASPGETQYF. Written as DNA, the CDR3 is TGTGCCAGCCCGGGGGAGACCCAGTACTTC.

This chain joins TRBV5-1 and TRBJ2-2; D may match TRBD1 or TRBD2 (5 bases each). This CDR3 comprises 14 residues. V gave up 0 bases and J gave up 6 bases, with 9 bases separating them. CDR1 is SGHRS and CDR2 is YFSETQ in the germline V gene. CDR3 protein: CASSLARGPGELFF. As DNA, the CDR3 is TGCGCCAGCAGCTTGGCACGGGGCCCCGGGGAGCTGTTTTTT.

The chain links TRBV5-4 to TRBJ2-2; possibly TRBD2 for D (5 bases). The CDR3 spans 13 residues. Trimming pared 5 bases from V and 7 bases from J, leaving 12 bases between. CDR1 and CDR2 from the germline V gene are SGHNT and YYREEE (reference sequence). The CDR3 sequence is CASSSTGNGELFF. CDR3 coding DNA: TGTGCCAGCAGTTCTACCGGGAACGGGGAGCTGTTTTTT.

Written as DNA, the CDR3 is TGTGCCAGCAGCTTGCGGCCAGGGTCTGGGGCCAACGTCCTGACTTTC. Encoded protein: CASSLRPGSGANVLTF. The rearrangement links TRBV7-3 to TRBJ2-6; D is possibly TRBD1 (5 bases). Germline values: CDR1 SGHTA, CDR2 FQGTGA. There are 16 residues in the CDR3. V lost 3 bases to trimming and J lost 1 base, with 10 bases between them. Supplemented by reference TRBV7-3 and TRBJ2-6, the full variable domain reads GAGVSQTPSNKVTEKGKYVELRCDPISGHTALYWYRQSLGQGPEFLIYFQGTGAADDSGLPNDRFFAVRPEGSVSTLKIQRTERGDSAVYLCASSLRPGSGANVLTFGAGSRLTVL.

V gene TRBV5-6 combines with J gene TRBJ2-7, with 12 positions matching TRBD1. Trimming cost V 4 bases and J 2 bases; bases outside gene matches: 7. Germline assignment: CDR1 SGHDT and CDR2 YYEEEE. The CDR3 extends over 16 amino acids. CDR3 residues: CASSTPGQGAPYEQYV. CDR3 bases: TGTGCCAGCAGCACCCCGGGACAGGGGGCACCCTACGAGCAGTACGTC.

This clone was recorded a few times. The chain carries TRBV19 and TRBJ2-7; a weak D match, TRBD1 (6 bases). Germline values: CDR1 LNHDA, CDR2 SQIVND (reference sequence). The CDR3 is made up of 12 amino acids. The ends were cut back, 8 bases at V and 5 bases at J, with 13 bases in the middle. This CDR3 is CASPQGWDEQYV. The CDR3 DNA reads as TGTGCCAGTCCTCAGGGGTGGGACGAGCAGTACGTC.

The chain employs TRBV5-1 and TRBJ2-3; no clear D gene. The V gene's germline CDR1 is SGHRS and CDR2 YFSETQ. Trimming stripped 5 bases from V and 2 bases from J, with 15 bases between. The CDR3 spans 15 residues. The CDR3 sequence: CASSRSLAYTDTQYF. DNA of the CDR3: TGCGCCAGCAGTCGAAGCTTGGCCTACACAGATACGCAGTATTTT.